The rows below give T cell receptor beta chains drawn from one sample of a study of shared clonotypes between healthy human individuals. Clones were read by immunoSEQ multiplex PCR, and TCRdb kept only the in-frame ones, dropping some. The sample holds about 1 million clones, around 76% seen once. Sequenced input: memory CD4+ T cells sorted from blood. These receptors all come from a man younger than 35 in good health. CDR3s include the opening cysteine and the closing phenylalanine or tryptophan. Each record gives: V gene, J gene, CDR3 protein.

TRBV6-5	TRBJ2-7	CASRLPGQNYEQYF
TRBV7-9	TRBJ1-6	CASSLDRGGNSPLHF
TRBV5-1	TRBJ2-1	CASGRDRGNDEQFF
TRBV28	TRBJ2-2	CASSFSSGGAEGKLFF
TRBV10-3	TRBJ2-5	CAISAWGQETQYF
TRBV7-3	TRBJ2-7	CASSLRGGTGYEQYF
TRBV10-2	TRBJ2-7	CASSEFGGSGAEQYF
TRBV6-5	TRBJ1-1	CASSGGDSSAPHF
TRBV14	TRBJ2-3	CASSQVSGTDTQYF
TRBV30	TRBJ1-1	CAWSGQSNTEAFF
TRBV27	TRBJ2-7	CASSFIFGTGVTYEQYF
TRBV9	TRBJ2-3	CASSVGLRAGRTSDSTDTQYF
TRBV29-1	TRBJ1-2	CSAWDLGGYTF
TRBV10-2	TRBJ1-4	CASSESHTVNNEKLFF
TRBV5-4	TRBJ2-5	CASRSNPTSQETQYF
TRBV5-4	TRBJ1-2	CASSLDRASYGYTF
TRBV5-4	TRBJ2-3	CASSLSWKGTDTQYF
TRBV19	TRBJ1-6	CASSGQTGGSSPLHF
TRBV7-6	-	CASSLDTSGTYEQYF
TRBV5-8	TRBJ1-1	CASSPRQAKNTEAFF
TRBV20-1	TRBJ2-7	CSASNTENEYF
TRBV6-5	TRBJ1-5	CASSYSSGSDQPQHF
TRBV5-1	TRBJ2-3	CASSLEGGITDTQYF
TRBV6-1	TRBJ1-4	CASRGSTNEKLFF
TRBV28	TRBJ1-5	CASTLGTANQPQHF